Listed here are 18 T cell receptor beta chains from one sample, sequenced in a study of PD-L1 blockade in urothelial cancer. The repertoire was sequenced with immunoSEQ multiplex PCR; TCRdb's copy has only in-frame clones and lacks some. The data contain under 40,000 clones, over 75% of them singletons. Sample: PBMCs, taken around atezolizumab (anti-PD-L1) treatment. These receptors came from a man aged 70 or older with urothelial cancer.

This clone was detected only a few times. CDR3 DNA: TGTGCCAGCAGGCCTAACTTGGTGAACGAGCAGTACTTC. Its translation: CASRPNLVNEQYF. The J gene is TRBJ2-7, the V gene TRBV6-6; D not certain. Trimming left V 6 bases short and J 5 bases short, with 14 bases between. This CDR3 comprises 13 residues. Germline CDR1 MNHNY, CDR2 SVGAGI (reference sequence).

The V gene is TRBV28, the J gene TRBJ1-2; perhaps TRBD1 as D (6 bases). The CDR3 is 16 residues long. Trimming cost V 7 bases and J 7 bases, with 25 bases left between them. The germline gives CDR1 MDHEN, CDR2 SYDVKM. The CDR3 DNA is TGTGCCAGCACCACAATCGGCCAGCAGGGGAAGTTTGGCTACACCTTC. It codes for CASTTIGQQGKFGYTF.

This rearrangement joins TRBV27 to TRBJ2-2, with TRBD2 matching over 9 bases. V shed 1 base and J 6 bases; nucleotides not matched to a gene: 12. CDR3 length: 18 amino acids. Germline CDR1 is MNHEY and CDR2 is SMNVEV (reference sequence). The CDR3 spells CASSLLPRGGAVSGELFF. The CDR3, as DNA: TGTGCCAGCAGTTTATTACCCCGCGGGGGGGCAGTATCCGGGGAGCTGTTTTTT.

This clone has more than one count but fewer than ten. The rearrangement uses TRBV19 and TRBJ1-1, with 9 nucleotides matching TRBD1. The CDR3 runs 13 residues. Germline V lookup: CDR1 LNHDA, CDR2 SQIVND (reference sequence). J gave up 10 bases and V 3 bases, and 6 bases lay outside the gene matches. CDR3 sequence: CASSMGQGTRAFF. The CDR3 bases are TGTGCCAGTAGTATGGGACAGGGCACGAGAGCTTTCTTT.

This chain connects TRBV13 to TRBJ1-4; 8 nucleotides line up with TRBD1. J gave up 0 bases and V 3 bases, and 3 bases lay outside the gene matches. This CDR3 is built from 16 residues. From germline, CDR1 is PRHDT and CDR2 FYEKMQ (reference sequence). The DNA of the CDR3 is TGTGCCAGCAGCTTCGGACAGGGAACAACTAATGAAAAACTGTTTTTT. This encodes CASSFGQGTTNEKLFF.

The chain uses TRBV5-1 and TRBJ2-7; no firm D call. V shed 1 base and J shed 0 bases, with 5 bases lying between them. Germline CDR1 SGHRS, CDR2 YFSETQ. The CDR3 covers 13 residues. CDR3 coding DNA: TGCGCCAGCAGCTTGCCGAGCTCCTACGAGCAGTACTTC. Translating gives CASSLPSSYEQYF.

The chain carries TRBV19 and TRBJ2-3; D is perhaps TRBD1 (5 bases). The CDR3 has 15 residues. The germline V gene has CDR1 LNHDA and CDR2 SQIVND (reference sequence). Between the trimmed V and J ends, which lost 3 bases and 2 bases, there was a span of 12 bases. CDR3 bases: TGTGCCAGTAGTATTTTGTCTGGGGCCACAGATACGCAGTATTTT. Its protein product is CASSILSGATDTQYF.

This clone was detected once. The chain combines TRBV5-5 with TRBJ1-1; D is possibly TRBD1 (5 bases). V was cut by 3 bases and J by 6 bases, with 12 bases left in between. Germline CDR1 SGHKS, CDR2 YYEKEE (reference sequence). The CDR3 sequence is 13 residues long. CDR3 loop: CASSSRRGAEAFF. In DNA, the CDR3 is TGTGCCAGCAGCTCCCGCCGGGGGGCTGAAGCTTTCTTT.

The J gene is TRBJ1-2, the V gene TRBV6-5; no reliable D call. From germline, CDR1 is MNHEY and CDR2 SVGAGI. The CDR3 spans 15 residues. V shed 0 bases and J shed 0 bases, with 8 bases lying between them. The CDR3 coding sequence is TGTGCCAGCAGTTACTCGCGGAATCCTAACTATGGCTACACCTTC. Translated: CASSYSRNPNYGYTF.

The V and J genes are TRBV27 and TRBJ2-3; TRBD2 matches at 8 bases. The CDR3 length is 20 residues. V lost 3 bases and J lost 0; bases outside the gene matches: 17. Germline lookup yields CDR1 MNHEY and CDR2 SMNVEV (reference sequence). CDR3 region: CASSFRGIILSGDSTDTQYF. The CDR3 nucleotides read TGTGCCAGCAGTTTCCGGGGGATAATCCTTAGCGGGGATAGCACAGATACGCAGTATTTT.

The CDR3 loop is CASSLGQGWNSPLHF. CDR3 DNA: TGTGCCAGCAGTCTGGGACAGGGATGGAATTCACCCCTCCACTTT. The chain recombines TRBV6-5 with TRBJ1-6, with TRBD1 identical over 9 bases. Germline CDR1 reads MNHEY; CDR2 reads SVGAGI. CDR3 length: 15 residues. J was trimmed by 7 bases and V by 5 bases; bases with no gene match: 6.

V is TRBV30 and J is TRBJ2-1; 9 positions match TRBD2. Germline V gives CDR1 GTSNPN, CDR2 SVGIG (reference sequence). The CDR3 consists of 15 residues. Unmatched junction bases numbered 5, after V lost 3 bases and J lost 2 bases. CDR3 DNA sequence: TGTGCCTGGAGATATAGCGGGAGAACCTACAATGAGCAGTTCTTC. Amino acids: CAWRYSGRTYNEQFF.

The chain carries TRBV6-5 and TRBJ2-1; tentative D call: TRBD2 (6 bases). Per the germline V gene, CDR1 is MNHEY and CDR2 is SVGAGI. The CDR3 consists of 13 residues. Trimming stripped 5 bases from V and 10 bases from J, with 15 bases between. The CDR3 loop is CASSRTREREQFF. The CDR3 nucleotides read TGTGCCAGCAGTCGGACACGGGAGAGGGAGCAGTTCTTC.

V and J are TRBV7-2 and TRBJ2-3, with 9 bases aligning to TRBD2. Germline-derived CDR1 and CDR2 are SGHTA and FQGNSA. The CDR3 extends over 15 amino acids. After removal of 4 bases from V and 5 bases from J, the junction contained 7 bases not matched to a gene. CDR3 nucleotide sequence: TGTGCCAGCAGCTCGCAGGGACTAGCAAGAGATACGCAGTATTTT. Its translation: CASSSQGLARDTQYF. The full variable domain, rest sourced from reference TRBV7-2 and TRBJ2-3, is GAGVSQSPSNKVTEKGKDVELRCDPISGHTALYWYRQSLGQGLEFLIYFQGNSAPDKSGLPSDRFSAERTGGSVSTLTIQRTQQEDSAVYLCASSSQGLARDTQYFGPGTRLTVL.

CDR3: CASSPNRVASYEQYF. The DNA of the CDR3 is TGTGCCAGCAGTCCTAACCGGGTAGCTAGCTACGAGCAGTACTTC. The V call is TRBV28, the J call TRBJ2-7; D gene uncertain. Deletions cut 5 bases from V and 3 bases from J, with 17 bases between. This CDR3 comprises 15 residues. CDR1 and CDR2 from the germline V gene are MDHEN and SYDVKM.

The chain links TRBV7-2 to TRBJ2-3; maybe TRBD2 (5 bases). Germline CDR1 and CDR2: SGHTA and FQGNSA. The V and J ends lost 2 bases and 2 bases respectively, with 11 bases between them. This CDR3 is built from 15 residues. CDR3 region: CASSLSSGFTDTQYF. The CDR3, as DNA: TGTGCCAGCAGCTTATCCAGCGGTTTCACAGATACGCAGTATTTT.

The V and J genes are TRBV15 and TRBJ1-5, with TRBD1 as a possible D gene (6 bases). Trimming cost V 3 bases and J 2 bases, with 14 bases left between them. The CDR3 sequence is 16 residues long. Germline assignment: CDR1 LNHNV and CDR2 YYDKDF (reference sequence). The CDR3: CATSSGLGAGNQPQHF. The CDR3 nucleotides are TGTGCCACCAGCAGTGGATTGGGGGCAGGCAATCAGCCCCAGCATTTT.

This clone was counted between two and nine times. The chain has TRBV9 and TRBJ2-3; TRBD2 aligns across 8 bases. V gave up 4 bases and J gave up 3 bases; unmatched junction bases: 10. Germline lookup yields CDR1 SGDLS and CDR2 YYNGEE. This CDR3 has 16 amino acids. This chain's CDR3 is CASSRSGSTRTDTQYF. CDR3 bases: TGTGCCAGCAGCCGAAGCGGGAGCACAAGAACAGATACGCAGTATTTT.